The 2 T cell receptor beta chains given below trace back to one sample, sequenced in a study of T-cell memory formation after mild COVID-19 (dated by TCRdb to the early 2020s). Libraries came from 5' RACE. Sequenced on an Illumina NovaSeq 6000. The public reads were reanalyzed by TCRdb: fastp trimming at Q25, MiXCR alignment, in-frame beta chains only. Rows are combined by CDR3 protein, so each entry shows the most common genes and DNA. In all, the sample holds about 560,000 distinct CDR3 sequences, and 15% to 20% of those were seen once. The ten largest clonotypes hold around 7.8% of the sample. The sequenced sample consisted of PBMCs or a T cell subset sorted from them (not recorded which). The receptors were gathered from an adult woman who had mild COVID-19 (a few samples of this study predate the infection). The sample titles of this study are shuffled in the database, so cell type and time point are left out; the donor was told from shared clones.

The DNA of the CDR3 is TGTGCCACCAGTGACGCGGACAGGGATAAGCAGTACTTC. Amino acid sequence: CATSDADRDKQYF. V usage is TRBV24-1 and J usage is TRBJ2-7; 8 nucleotides line up with TRBD1. Germline values: CDR1 KGHDR, CDR2 SFDVKD. Losses at the gene ends were 4 bases for V and 8 bases for J; bases not matched to a gene: 6. This CDR3 has 13 residues.

The chain couples TRBV30 to TRBJ2-1, with D perhaps matching TRBD1 or TRBD2 (6 bases each). Germline V gene sequence: CDR1 GTSNPN, CDR2 SVGIG (reference sequence). V lost 4 bases and J 7 bases, leaving 17 bases between the germline ends. This CDR3 has 14 residues. In nucleotides, the CDR3 is TGTGCCTGGACCGCGGGACAATTTCATAATGAGCAGTTCTTC. It codes for CAWTAGQFHNEQFF.